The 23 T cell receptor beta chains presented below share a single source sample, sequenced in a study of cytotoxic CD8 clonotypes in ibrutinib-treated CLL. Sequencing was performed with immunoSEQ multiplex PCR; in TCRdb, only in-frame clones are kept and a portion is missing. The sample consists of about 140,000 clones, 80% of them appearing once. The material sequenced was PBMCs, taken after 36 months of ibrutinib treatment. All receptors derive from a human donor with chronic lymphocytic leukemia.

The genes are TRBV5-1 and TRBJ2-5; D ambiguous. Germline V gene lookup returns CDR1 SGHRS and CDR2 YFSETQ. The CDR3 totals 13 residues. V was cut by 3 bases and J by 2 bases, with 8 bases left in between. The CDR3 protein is CASSSGRQETQYF. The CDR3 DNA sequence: TGCGCCAGCAGCTCGGGCCGACAAGAGACCCAGTACTTC.

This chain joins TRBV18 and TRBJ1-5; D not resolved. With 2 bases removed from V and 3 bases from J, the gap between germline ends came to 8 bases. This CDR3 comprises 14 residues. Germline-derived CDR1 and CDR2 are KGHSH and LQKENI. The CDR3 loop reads CASSPTALNQPQHF. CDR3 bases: TGTGCCAGCTCACCAACGGCGCTCAATCAGCCCCAGCATTTT. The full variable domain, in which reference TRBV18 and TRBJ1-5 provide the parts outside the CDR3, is NAGVMQNPRHLVRRRGQEARLRCSPMKGHSHVYWYRQLPEEGLKFMVYLQKENIIDESGMPKERFSAEFPKEGPSILRIQQVVRGDSAAYFCASSPTALNQPQHFGDGTRLSIL.

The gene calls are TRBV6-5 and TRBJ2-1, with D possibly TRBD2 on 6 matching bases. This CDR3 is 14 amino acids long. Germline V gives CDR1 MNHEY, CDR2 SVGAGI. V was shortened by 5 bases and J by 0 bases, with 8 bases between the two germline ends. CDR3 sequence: CASSPGDSYNEQFF. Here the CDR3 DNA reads TGTGCCAGCAGTCCGGGGGACTCCTACAATGAGCAGTTCTTC.

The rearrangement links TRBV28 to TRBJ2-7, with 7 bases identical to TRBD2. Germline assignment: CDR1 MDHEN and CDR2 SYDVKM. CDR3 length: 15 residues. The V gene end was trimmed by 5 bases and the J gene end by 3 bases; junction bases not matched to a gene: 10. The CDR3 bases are TGTGCCAGCAGTCCCCCCCCAGCGGGAAGCTACGAGCAGTACTTC. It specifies CASSPPPAGSYEQYF.

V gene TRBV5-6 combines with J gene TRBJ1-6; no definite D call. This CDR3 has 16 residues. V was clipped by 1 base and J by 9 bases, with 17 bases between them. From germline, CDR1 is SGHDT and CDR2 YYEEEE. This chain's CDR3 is CASSLQFPREVSPLHF. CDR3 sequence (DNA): TGTGCCAGCAGCTTGCAGTTTCCACGGGAGGTTTCACCCCTCCACTTT. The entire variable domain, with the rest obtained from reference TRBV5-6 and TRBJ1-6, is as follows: DAGVTQSPTHLIKTRGQQVTLRCSPKSGHDTVSWYQQALGQGPQFIFQYYEEEERQRGNFPDRFSGHQFPNYSSELNVNALLLGDSALYLCASSLQFPREVSPLHFGNGTRLTVT.

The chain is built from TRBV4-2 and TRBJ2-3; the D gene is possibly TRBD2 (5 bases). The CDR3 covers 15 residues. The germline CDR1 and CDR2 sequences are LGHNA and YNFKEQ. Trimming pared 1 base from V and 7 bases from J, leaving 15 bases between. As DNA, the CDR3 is TGTGCCAGCAGCCAAGGGAGGCGGCCGCAAAATACGCAGTATTTT. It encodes CASSQGRRPQNTQYF.

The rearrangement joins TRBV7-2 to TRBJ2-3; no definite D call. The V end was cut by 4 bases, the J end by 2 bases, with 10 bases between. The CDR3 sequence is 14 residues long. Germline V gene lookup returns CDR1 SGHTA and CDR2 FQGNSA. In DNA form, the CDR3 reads TGTGCCAGCAGCTCCAGAAGGTACACAGATACGCAGTATTTT. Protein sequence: CASSSRRYTDTQYF.

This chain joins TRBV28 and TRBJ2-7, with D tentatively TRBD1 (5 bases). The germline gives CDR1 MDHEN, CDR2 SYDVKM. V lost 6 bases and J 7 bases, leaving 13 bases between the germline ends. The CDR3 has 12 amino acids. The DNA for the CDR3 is TGTGCCAGCAGGGGGCGTTCTTATGAGCAGTACTTC. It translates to CASRGRSYEQYF.

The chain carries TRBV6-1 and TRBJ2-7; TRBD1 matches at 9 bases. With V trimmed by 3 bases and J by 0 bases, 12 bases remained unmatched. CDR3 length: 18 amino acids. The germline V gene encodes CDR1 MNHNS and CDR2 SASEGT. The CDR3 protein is CASSEAVSDRGYSYEQYF. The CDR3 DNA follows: TGTGCCAGCAGTGAGGCCGTATCGGACAGGGGTTACTCCTACGAGCAGTACTTC.

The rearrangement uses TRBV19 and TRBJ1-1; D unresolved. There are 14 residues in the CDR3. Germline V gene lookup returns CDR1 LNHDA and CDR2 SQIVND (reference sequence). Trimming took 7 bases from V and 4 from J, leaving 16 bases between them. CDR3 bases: TGTGCCAGTAAATACGAAGAAGAAGGCACTGAAGCTTTCTTT. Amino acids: CASKYEEEGTEAFF.

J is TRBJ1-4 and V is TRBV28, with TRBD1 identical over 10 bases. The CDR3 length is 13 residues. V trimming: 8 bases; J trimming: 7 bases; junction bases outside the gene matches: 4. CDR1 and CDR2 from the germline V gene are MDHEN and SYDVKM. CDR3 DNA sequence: TGTGCCAGCGAGACAGGGGGCGGTGAAAAACTGTTTTTT. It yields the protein CASETGGGEKLFF.

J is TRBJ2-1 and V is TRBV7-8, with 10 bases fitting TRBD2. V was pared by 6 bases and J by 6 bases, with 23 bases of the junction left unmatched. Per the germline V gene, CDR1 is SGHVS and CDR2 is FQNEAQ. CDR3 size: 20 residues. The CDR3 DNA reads TGTGCCAGCAGGTATGGTGGACTAGCGGTAAACCTTGAGGCCTTCAATGAGCAGTTCTTC. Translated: CASRYGGLAVNLEAFNEQFF. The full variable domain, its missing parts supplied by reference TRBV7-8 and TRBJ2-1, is GAGVSQSPRYKVAKRGQDVALRCDPISGHVSLFWYQQALGQGPEFLTYFQNEAQLDKSGLPSDRFFAERPEGSVSTLKIQRTQQEDSAVYLCASRYGGLAVNLEAFNEQFFGPGTRLTVL.

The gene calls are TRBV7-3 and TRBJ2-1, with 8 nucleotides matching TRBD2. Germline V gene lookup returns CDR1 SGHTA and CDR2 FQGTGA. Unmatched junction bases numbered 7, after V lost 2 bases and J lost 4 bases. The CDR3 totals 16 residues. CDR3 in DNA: TGTGCCAGCAGCTTAGCAAGCGGGAGTGGATACAATGAGCAGTTCTTC. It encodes CASSLASGSGYNEQFF.

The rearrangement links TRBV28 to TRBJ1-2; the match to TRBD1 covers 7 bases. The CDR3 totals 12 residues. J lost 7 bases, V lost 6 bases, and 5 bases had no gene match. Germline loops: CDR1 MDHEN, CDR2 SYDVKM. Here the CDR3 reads CASSRDRVGYTF. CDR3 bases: TGTGCCAGCAGCCGAGACAGGGTTGGCTACACCTTC.

The CDR3 region has the DNA TGTGCCACCGACAGGGTCGACTATGGCTACACCTTC. The encoded protein is CATDRVDYGYTF. The chain links TRBV6-1 to TRBJ1-2, with 7 bases matching TRBD1. Losses at the gene ends were 10 bases for V and 3 bases for J; bases not matched to a gene: 5. CDR3 length equals 12 residues. Germline CDR1 reads MNHNS; CDR2 reads SASEGT.

The CDR3 bases are TGTGCCAGCAGCTCTCCCGGGGGGGTCCCCACCGGGGAGCTGTTTTTT. Translation gives CASSSPGGVPTGELFF. This chain connects TRBV7-6 to TRBJ2-2; 8 nucleotides align to TRBD2. The V and J ends lost 4 bases and 4 bases, in that order; junction bases with no gene match: 8. CDR1 is SGHVS, CDR2 FNYEAQ, per germline. This CDR3 has 16 residues. Using reference TRBV7-6 and TRBJ2-2 for the parts outside the CDR3, the full variable domain is GAGVSQSPRYKVTKRGQDVALRCDPISGHVSLYWYRQALGQGPEFLTYFNYEAQQDKSGLPNDRFSAERPEGSISTLTIQRTEQRDSAMYRCASSSPGGVPTGELFFGEGSRLTVL.

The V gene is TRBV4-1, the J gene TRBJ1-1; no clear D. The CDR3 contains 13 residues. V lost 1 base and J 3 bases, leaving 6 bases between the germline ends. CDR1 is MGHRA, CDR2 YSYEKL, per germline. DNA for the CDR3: TGCGCCAGCAGCCAAGGGTTCGACACTGAAGCTTTCTTT. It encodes CASSQGFDTEAFF.

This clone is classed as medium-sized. CDR3: CASSDRPNTEAFF. CDR3 in DNA: TGTGCCAGCAGTGACAGGCCGAACACTGAAGCTTTCTTT. The gene calls are TRBV6-4 and TRBJ1-1; D call uncertain. The germline CDR1 and CDR2 sequences are MRHNA and SNTAGT. The CDR3 consists of 13 residues. V was clipped by 2 bases and J by 1 base, with 5 bases between them.

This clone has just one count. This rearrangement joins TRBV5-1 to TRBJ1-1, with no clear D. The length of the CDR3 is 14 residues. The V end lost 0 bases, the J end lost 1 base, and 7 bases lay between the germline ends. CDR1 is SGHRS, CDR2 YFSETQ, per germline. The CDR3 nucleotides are TGCGCCAGCAGCTTGGGCAGTTGGAACACTGAAGCTTTCTTT. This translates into CASSLGSWNTEAFF.

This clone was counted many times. The CDR3 bases are TGTGCCAGCAGAGGGGACAGACTTTTGGGCTACACCTTC. Translated, it gives CASRGDRLLGYTF. The chain recombines TRBV28 with TRBJ1-2, with 7 bases that match TRBD1. This CDR3 is built from 13 residues. The ends lost 6 bases at V and 8 bases at J; junction bases unmatched: 9. Germline lookup yields CDR1 MDHEN and CDR2 SYDVKM.

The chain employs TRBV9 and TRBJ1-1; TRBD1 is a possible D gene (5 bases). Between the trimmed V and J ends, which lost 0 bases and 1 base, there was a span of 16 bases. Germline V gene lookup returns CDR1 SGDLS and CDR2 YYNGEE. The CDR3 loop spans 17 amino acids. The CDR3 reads CASSVAISGAANTEAFF. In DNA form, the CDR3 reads TGTGCCAGCAGCGTAGCCATAAGTGGGGCAGCGAACACTGAAGCTTTCTTT.

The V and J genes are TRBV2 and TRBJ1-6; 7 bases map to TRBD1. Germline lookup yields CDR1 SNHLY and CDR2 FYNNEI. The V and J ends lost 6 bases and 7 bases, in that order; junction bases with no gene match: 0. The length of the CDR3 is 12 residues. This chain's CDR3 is CASSRGNSPLHF. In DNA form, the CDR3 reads TGTGCCAGCAGCAGGGGGAATTCACCCCTCCACTTT.

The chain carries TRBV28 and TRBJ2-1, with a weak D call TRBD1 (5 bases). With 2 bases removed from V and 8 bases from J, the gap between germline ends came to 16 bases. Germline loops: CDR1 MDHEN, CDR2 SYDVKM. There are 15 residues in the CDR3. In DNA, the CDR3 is TGTGCCAGCAGTTTAGTGGCTAGAAGGGGCGATGAGCAGTTCTTC. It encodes CASSLVARRGDEQFF.